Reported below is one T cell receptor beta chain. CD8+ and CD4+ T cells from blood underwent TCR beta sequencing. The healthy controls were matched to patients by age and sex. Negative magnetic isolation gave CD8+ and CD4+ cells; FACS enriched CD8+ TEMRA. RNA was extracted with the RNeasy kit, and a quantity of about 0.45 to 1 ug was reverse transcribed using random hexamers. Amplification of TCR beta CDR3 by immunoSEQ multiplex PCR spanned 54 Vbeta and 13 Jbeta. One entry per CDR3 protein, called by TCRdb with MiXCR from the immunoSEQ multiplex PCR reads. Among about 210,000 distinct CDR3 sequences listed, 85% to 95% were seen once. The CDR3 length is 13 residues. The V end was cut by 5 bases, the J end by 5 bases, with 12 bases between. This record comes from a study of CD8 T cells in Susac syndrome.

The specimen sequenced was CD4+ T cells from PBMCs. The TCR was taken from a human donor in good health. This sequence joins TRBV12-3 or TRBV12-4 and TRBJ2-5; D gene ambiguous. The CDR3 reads CASSGALAETQYF. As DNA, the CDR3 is TGTGCCAGCAGTGGTGCTCTCGCGGAGACCCAGTACTTC.